The present T cell receptor beta chain was sequenced within a study of OX40 agonist ivuxolimab in advanced cancers. This CDR3 has 12 amino acids. V lost 0 bases and J lost 9, with 6 bases in between. Germline V gene data show CDR1 as GTSNPN and CDR2 as SVGIG (reference sequence). Method: immunoSEQ multiplex PCR; TCRdb's copy keeps in-frame clones and lacks some. Here the sample spans some 40,000 clones, about nine tenths being singletons. Autoimmune disease history or systemic immunosuppression was exclusionary. The sample was CD4+ or CD8+ T cells sorted from blood, taken in a trial of the OX40 agonist ivuxolimab. The rearrangement joins TRBV30 to TRBJ1-6, with unresolved D. The clonotype comes from an adult with an advanced solid tumor such as melanoma, head and neck, liver or kidney cancer. CDR3 loop: CAWSVVSSPLHF. DNA of the CDR3: TGTGCCTGGAGTGTAGTCAGTTCACCCCTCCACTTT.